Below, 5 T cell receptor beta chains from the same sample are listed, as sequenced in a study of T cells after somatic rescue of genetic block. Libraries were prepared by immunoSEQ multiplex PCR; TCRdb keeps only in-frame clonotypes and omits some of them. The sample lists tens of thousands of clones, about 90% occurring once. Input material: peripheral blood mononuclear cells (PBMCs). These receptors were collected from a man aged 35-49 years.

The chain couples TRBV13 to TRBJ1-5; D gene ambiguous. Between the trimmed V and J ends, which lost 3 bases and 2 bases, there was a span of 14 bases. This CDR3 is built from 16 residues. Germline CDR1 PRHDT, CDR2 FYEKMQ (reference sequence). The CDR3 region has the DNA TGTGCCAGCAGCTTGAAGGGCCACGGCGGCAATCAGCCCCAGCATTTT. Its translation: CASSLKGHGGNQPQHF.

This rearrangement joins TRBV15 to TRBJ2-7; maybe TRBD1 (7 bases). V shed 0 bases and J shed 2 bases, with 17 bases lying between them. Germline CDR1 and CDR2: LNHNV and YYDKDF (reference sequence). This CDR3 is built from 17 residues. CDR3 bases: TGTGCCACCAGCAGAGATCTAGGTGGCAGGGGGGCCTACGAGCAGTACTTC. It encodes CATSRDLGGRGAYEQYF.

The genes are TRBV6-5 and TRBJ2-7; 7 nucleotides align to TRBD1. Germline CDR1 is MNHEY and CDR2 is SVGAGI. Trimming took 0 bases from V and 5 from J; bases not matched to a gene: 4. CDR3 length equals 14 residues. The CDR3 sequence is CASSYSTGNHEQYF. CDR3 bases: TGTGCCAGCAGTTACTCGACAGGGAACCACGAGCAGTACTTC.

The CDR3, as DNA: TGTGCCAGCAGCTTAGGCCAACCCACAGATACGCAGTATTTT. It is translated as CASSLGQPTDTQYF. This chain connects TRBV7-2 to TRBJ2-3; D gene unclear. V was pared by 1 base and J by 2 bases, with 7 bases between. The CDR3 spans 14 residues. Germline V gene data show CDR1 as SGHTA and CDR2 as FQGNSA.

The chain recombines TRBV11-2 with TRBJ2-7, with a possible D match to TRBD2 (7 bases). Trimming removed 4 bases at V and 0 bases at J, with 19 bases between. The CDR3 totals 17 residues. CDR1 and CDR2 from the germline V gene are SGHAT and FQNNGV. Here the CDR3 DNA reads TGTGCCAGCAGCTCCCCCCGGGGGGCGGGATCCTCCTACGAGCAGTACTTC. Its translation: CASSSPRGAGSSYEQYF.